The 26 T cell receptor beta chains below were found in one sample sequenced in a study of blood T cell repertoires in COVID-19. TCRdb's copy holds only in-frame clones and misses some; the assay was immunoSEQ multiplex PCR. The profile covers 150,000 to 200,000 clones, with 85% to 90% appearing a single time and around 7% taken by the ten largest. The sequenced material came from PBMCs or T cells enriched from blood (not recorded which). These receptors were collected from a woman aged 45-65 years who had recovered from COVID-19.

The chain is built from TRBV2 and TRBJ2-3; D not certain. Trimming left V 2 bases short and J 12 bases short, with 12 bases between. Germline assignment: CDR1 SNHLY and CDR2 FYNNEI. The CDR3 is 12 residues long. The CDR3 spells CASSESASLQYF. CDR3 coding DNA: TGTGCCAGCAGTGAATCTGCTAGTCTACAGTATTTT.

The chain carries TRBV5-1 and TRBJ1-2; 10 bases agree with TRBD1. The CDR3 totals 16 residues. Germline V gene data show CDR1 as SGHRS and CDR2 as YFSETQ. Trimming at V came to 3 bases and at J to 4 bases, leaving 9 bases not matched to a gene. Here the CDR3 reads CASSSLNRDRGYGYTF. CDR3 nucleotides: TGCGCCAGCAGCTCCCTGAACCGGGACAGGGGCTATGGCTACACCTTC. Using reference TRBV5-1 and TRBJ1-2 for the parts outside the CDR3, the full variable domain is KAGVTQTPRYLIKTRGQQVTLSCSPISGHRSVSWYQQTPGQGLQFLFEYFSETQRNKGNFPGRFSGRQFSNSRSEMNVSTLELGDSALYLCASSSLNRDRGYGYTFGSGTRLTVV.

The chain joins TRBV5-4 to TRBJ2-5; D gene ambiguous. V was shortened by 2 bases and J by 0 bases, with 11 bases between the two germline ends. The germline gives CDR1 SGHNT, CDR2 YYREEE (reference sequence). This CDR3 is built from 15 residues. The CDR3 reads CASSFRKRYQETQYF. As DNA, the CDR3 is TGTGCCAGCAGCTTCAGGAAAAGGTACCAAGAGACCCAGTACTTC.

The chain joins TRBV19 to TRBJ1-2; 7 bases agree with TRBD1. V was pared by 5 bases and J by 3 bases, with 12 bases of the junction left unmatched. The CDR3 extends over 16 amino acids. The V gene's germline CDR1 is LNHDA and CDR2 SQIVND (reference sequence). The DNA of the CDR3 is TGTGCCAGTAGTGAGGGCACAGGGGTTCGCTACTATGGCTACACCTTC. Its translation is CASSEGTGVRYYGYTF.

A single count supports this clone. The rearrangement joins TRBV4-2 to TRBJ2-7; 11 bases line up with TRBD2. Per germline, CDR1 LGHNA and CDR2 YNFKEQ. This CDR3 comprises 16 residues. The junction had 1 base not matched to a gene; V was cut back by 0 bases and J by 0 bases. This CDR3 reads CASSQDGTSGSYEQYF. CDR3 DNA: TGTGCCAGCAGCCAAGATGGGACTAGCGGCTCCTACGAGCAGTACTTC.

The chain combines TRBV12-3 or TRBV12-4 with TRBJ1-2; D is possibly TRBD1 (6 bases). With 2 bases removed from V and 6 bases from J, the gap between germline ends came to 10 bases. The CDR3 has 13 residues. CDR3 sequence reads: CASSLRGGHGYTF. The CDR3 DNA reads as TGTGCCAGCAGTTTACGAGGGGGACATGGCTACACCTTC.

This clone occurred once. This sequence joins TRBV4-1 and TRBJ1-5; D is unclear. The length of the CDR3 is 12 residues. V dropped 4 bases and J dropped 15 bases, with 16 bases sitting between them. Germline-derived CDR1 and CDR2 are MGHRA and YSYEKL. CDR3 loop: CASSPPAGRLHF. The CDR3 DNA sequence: TGCGCCAGCAGCCCACCGGCCGGGAGGCTGCATTTT.

The chain is built from TRBV7-3 and TRBJ1-3, with D maybe TRBD1 (5 bases). CDR3 length: 17 amino acids. Trimming shortened V by 5 bases and J by 0 bases, and 17 bases separated the two germline ends. CDR1 is SGHTA, CDR2 FQGTGA, per germline. The CDR3 DNA follows: TGTGCCAGCAGCACCCAGGGTTCCCTTAGCTCTGGAAACACCATATATTTT. Translating it yields CASSTQGSLSSGNTIYF.

The chain uses TRBV4-3 and TRBJ2-3; 8 positions match TRBD2. The V gene's germline CDR1 is LGHNA and CDR2 YSLEER. J gave up 4 bases and V 7 bases, and 4 bases lay outside the gene matches. The CDR3 loop spans 13 amino acids. CDR3 loop: CASKRGGADTQYF. CDR3 bases: TGCGCCAGCAAACGGGGGGGCGCAGATACGCAGTATTTT.

The rearrangement uses TRBV7-8 and TRBJ1-6, with D perhaps TRBD1 (6 bases). The V gene lost 5 bases and the J gene lost 7 bases, with 21 bases spanning the gap. Germline V gives CDR1 SGHVS, CDR2 FQNEAQ. This CDR3 comprises 17 residues. CDR3 region: CASSVRDTLRFNSPLHF. The CDR3 DNA follows: TGTGCCAGCAGCGTTAGGGACACCCTCCGTTTCAATTCACCCCTCCACTTT.

The chain carries TRBV12-3 or TRBV12-4 and TRBJ2-3, with 8 bases lining up with TRBD1. The CDR3 consists of 12 residues. V gave up 5 bases and J gave up 10 bases; unmatched junction bases: 5. The CDR3 sequence: CASSTTGDAQYF. The CDR3 region has the DNA TGTGCCAGCAGTACGACAGGGGATGCGCAGTATTTT.

CDR3 sequence reads: CASSSLSYEQYF. Written as DNA, the CDR3 is TGTGCCAGCAGTTCCCTCTCCTACGAGCAGTACTTC. The chain carries TRBV27 and TRBJ2-7; D gene ambiguous. Germline CDR1 is MNHEY and CDR2 is SMNVEV (reference sequence). The CDR3 is made up of 12 amino acids. V was pared by 4 bases and J by 0 bases, with 4 bases between.

V is TRBV5-1 and J is TRBJ1-2; D not certain. Germline lookup yields CDR1 SGHRS and CDR2 YFSETQ. Trimming removed 1 base at V and 4 bases at J, with 17 bases between. CDR3 length: 16 amino acids. The CDR3 nucleotides read TGCGCCAGCAGCTTGTCAGAGGGAGGTATGAGCTATGGCTACACCTTC. Protein: CASSLSEGGMSYGYTF.

The chain carries TRBV11-2 and TRBJ1-1, with D hard to call. CDR3 length: 14 amino acids. From germline, CDR1 is SGHAT and CDR2 FQNNGV. V was cut by 5 bases and J by 1 base, with 11 bases left in between. The CDR3 loop reads CASSLSNGNTEAFF. DNA of the CDR3: TGTGCCAGCAGCCTCTCAAACGGGAACACTGAAGCTTTCTTT.

The chain recombines TRBV6-5 with TRBJ2-1, with D unclear. The CDR3 contains 14 residues. CDR1 and CDR2 from the germline V gene are MNHEY and SVGAGI. Trimming stripped 2 bases from V and 0 bases from J, with 5 bases between. Written as DNA, the CDR3 is TGTGCCAGCAGTTACCTAAGCTCCTACAATGAGCAGTTCTTC. It is translated as CASSYLSSYNEQFF.

In DNA form, the CDR3 reads TGTGCCAGCATGTTCGGAGAGACCCAGTACTTC. Translated, it gives CASMFGETQYF. J is TRBJ2-5 and V is TRBV12-3 or TRBV12-4, with D unresolved. V was clipped by 7 bases and J by 4 bases, with 7 bases between them. This CDR3 spans 11 amino acids.

The rearrangement joins TRBV9 to TRBJ2-2, with 9 bases lining up with TRBD2. V shed 1 base and J 5 bases; nucleotides not matched to a gene: 3. This CDR3 is 15 amino acids long. CDR1 and CDR2 from the germline V gene are SGDLS and YYNGEE. The CDR3 loop is CASSVLAGPTGELFF. Written as DNA, the CDR3 is TGTGCCAGCAGCGTACTAGCGGGGCCTACCGGGGAGCTGTTTTTT.

This clone was found a few times. The chain links TRBV6-2 or TRBV6-3 to TRBJ2-2; D uncertain. Trimming took 5 bases from V and 7 from J, leaving 17 bases between them. The CDR3 totals 15 residues. Per germline, CDR1 MNHEY and CDR2 SVGEGT. In DNA form, the CDR3 reads TGTGCCAGCAGTAACCAATGGCTAGACGGCGGGGAGCTGTTTTTT. This encodes CASSNQWLDGGELFF.

The chain carries TRBV5-6 and TRBJ2-1; TRBD2 might be the D (6 bases). The CDR3 extends over 16 amino acids. CDR1 and CDR2 from the germline V gene are SGHDT and YYEEEE. Trimming cost V 2 bases and J 6 bases, with 18 bases left between them. This CDR3 reads CASSFANFRGANEQFF. In nucleotides, the CDR3 is TGTGCCAGCAGCTTTGCTAACTTCCGCGGGGCCAATGAGCAGTTCTTC.

The chain employs TRBV4-3 and TRBJ1-4; 9 positions agree with TRBD1. The CDR3 sequence is 16 residues long. Germline values: CDR1 LGHNA, CDR2 YSLEER. V was clipped by 0 bases and J by 7 bases; unmatched bases: 6. Written as DNA, the CDR3 is TGCGCCAGCAGCCAAGATGGGACAGGGCGAAGTGAAAAACTGTTTTTT. Translated, it gives CASSQDGTGRSEKLFF.

The chain is built from TRBV6-5 and TRBJ2-1, with TRBD2 identical over 9 bases. Trimming took 7 bases from V and 5 from J; bases not matched to a gene: 6. Germline V gene sequence: CDR1 MNHEY, CDR2 SVGAGI. The CDR3 length is 14 residues. The CDR3 region has the DNA TGTGCCAGCATCCTAGCGGGACCCAACAATGAGCAGTTCTTC. As protein: CASILAGPNNEQFF.

A remark on this clone: Other nucleotide sequences from this sample produce the same CDR3. The CDR3 bases are TGTGCCAGCAGCCAAGGCGTCGATACGCAGTATTTT. This codes for CASSQGVDTQYF. This chain connects TRBV3-1 (or the pseudogene TRBV3-2) to TRBJ2-3, with D unresolved. This CDR3 has 12 amino acids. The V gene's germline CDR1 is LGHDT and CDR2 YNNKEL (reference sequence). Trimming shortened V by 1 base and J by 6 bases, and 5 bases separated the two germline ends.

The J gene is TRBJ1-2, the V gene TRBV7-2; TRBD1 matches 9 bases. CDR1 is SGHTA and CDR2 is FQGNSA in the germline V gene. Trimming cost V 5 bases and J 7 bases; bases outside gene matches: 14. This CDR3 contains 16 residues. CDR3 coding DNA: TGTGCCAGCAGCCCCTGGTCCCCGACAGGGGGGTCTGGCTACACCTTC. Translated: CASSPWSPTGGSGYTF.

This sequence joins TRBV9 and TRBJ1-1; 11 nucleotides match TRBD1. From germline, CDR1 is SGDLS and CDR2 YYNGEE. Trimming cost V 3 bases and J 5 bases; bases outside gene matches: 6. This CDR3 comprises 15 residues. CDR3 DNA sequence: TGTGCCAGCAGCGCAGGTGGGACAGGGGGAACTGAAGCTTTCTTT. Residues: CASSAGGTGGTEAFF.

This sequence joins TRBV6-2 or TRBV6-3 and TRBJ1-2, with a possible D match to TRBD1 (5 bases). Trimming took off 0 bases at V and 0 bases at J, with 17 bases between the two ends. This CDR3 region has 18 residues. Germline lookup yields CDR1 MNHEY and CDR2 SVGEGT. CDR3 coding DNA: TGTGCCAGCAGTTACTCCCCCCTCCGACAGCGAGCTAACTATGGCTACACCTTC. Its protein product is CASSYSPLRQRANYGYTF.

Here the CDR3 DNA reads TGTGCCAGCAGAGTCGGGACTAATGAAAAACTGTTTTTT. This translates into CASRVGTNEKLFF. The gene calls are TRBV2 and TRBJ1-4; D gene ambiguous. CDR1 and CDR2 from the germline V gene are SNHLY and FYNNEI. The V end was cut by 6 bases, the J end by 2 bases, with 7 bases between. The CDR3 covers 13 residues.